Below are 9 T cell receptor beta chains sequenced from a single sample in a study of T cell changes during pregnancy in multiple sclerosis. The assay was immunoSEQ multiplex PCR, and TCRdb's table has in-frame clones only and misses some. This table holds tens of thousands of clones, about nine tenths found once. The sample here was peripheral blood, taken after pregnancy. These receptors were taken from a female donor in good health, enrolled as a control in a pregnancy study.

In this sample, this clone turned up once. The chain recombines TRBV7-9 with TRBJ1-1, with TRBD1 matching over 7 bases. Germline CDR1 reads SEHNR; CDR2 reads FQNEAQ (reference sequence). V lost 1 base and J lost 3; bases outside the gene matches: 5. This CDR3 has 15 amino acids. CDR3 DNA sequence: TGTGCCAGCAGCTTAGAGGGGGCGCAGCACACTGAAGCTTTCTTT. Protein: CASSLEGAQHTEAFF. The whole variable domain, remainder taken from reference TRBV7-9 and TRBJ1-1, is DTGVSQNPRHKITKRGQNVTFRCDPISEHNRLYWYRQTLGQGPEFLTYFQNEAQLEKSRLLSDRFSAERPKGSFSTLEIQRTEQGDSAMYLCASSLEGAQHTEAFFGQGTRLTVV.

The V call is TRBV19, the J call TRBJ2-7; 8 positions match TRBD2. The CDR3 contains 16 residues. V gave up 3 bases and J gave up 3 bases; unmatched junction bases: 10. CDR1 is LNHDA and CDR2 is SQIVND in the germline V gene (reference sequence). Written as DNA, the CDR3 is TGTGCCAGTAGTATCGCTCGGACTAGCTGGAACTACGAGCAGTACTTC. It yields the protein CASSIARTSWNYEQYF.

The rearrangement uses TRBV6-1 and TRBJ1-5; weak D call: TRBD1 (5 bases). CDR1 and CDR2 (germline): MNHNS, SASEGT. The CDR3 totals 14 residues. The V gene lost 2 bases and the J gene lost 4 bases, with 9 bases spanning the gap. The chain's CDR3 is CASSENGGNQPQHF. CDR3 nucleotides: TGTGCCAGCAGTGAAAACGGGGGAAATCAGCCCCAGCATTTT.

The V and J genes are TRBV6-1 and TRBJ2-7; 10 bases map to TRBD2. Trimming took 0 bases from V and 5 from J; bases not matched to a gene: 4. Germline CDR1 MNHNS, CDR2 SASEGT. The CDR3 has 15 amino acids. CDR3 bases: TGTGCCAGCAGTGAAGCTAGCGGGAGGATGGACGAGCAGTACTTC. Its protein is CASSEASGRMDEQYF.

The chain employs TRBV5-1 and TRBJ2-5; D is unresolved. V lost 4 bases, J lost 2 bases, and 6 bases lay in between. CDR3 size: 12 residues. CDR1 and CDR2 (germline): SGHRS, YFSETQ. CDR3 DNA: TGCGCCAGCAGCCCCGGGCAAGAGACCCAGTACTTC. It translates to CASSPGQETQYF.

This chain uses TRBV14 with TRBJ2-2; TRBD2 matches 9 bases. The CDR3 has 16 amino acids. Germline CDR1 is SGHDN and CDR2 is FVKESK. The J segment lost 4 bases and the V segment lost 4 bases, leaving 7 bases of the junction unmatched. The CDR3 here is CASSPLAGIGTGELFF. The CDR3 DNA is TGTGCCAGCAGCCCGCTAGCGGGAATAGGCACCGGGGAGCTGTTTTTT.

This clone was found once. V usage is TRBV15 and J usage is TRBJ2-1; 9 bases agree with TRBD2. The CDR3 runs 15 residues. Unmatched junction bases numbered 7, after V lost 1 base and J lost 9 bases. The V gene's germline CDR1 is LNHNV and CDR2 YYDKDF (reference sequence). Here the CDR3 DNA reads TGTGCCACCAGCAGAGTAAGTAGCGGGAGTAGTGAGCAGTTCTTC. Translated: CATSRVSSGSSEQFF.

CDR3 DNA sequence: TGTGCCAGCAGTTCTACAGATACGCAGTATTTT. This codes for CASSSTDTQYF. The chain has TRBV6-6 and TRBJ2-3; unclear D gene. This CDR3 is built from 11 residues. The germline gives CDR1 MNHNY, CDR2 SVGAGI (reference sequence). The V end lost 4 bases, the J end lost 3 bases, and 2 bases lay between the germline ends.

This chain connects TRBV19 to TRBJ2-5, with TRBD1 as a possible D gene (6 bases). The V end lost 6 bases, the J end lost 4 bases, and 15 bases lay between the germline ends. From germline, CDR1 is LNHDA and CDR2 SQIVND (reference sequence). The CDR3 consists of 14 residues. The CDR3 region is CASSPGTPRETQYF. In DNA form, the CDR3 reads TGTGCCAGTAGCCCCGGGACACCCCGAGAGACCCAGTACTTC.